This T cell receptor (beta chain) was captured in a study of response to subunit inactivated influenza vaccine. On this clonotype itself: Its target is unknown.

TCRdb passed the RT-PCR reads through MiXCR, listing each CDR3 protein once. The table has about half a million distinct CDR3 sequences, about 8% seen once; the top ten hold 10% to 15%. The CDR3 totals 14 residues. Regarding the study as a whole: Authors suggested few new T cells are recruited by each seasonal influenza vaccination.

This TCR came from a man in his fifties or sixties who received an inactivated influenza vaccine. The sample was PBMCs from blood, taken less than 30 months after vaccination. This chain links TRBV21-1 with TRBJ2-5; the table names TRBD1, a call not compared with the DNA. TRBV21-1 is reported as a pseudogene. The CDR3 here is CASGLQGNGETQYF. The CDR3 DNA reads as TGTGCCAGCGGTTTACAGGGGAACGGAGAGACCCAGTACTTC.